This T cell receptor beta chain was identified during a study of cytomegalovirus exposure and HLA in healthy donors. This clone was seen just once. In the PCR, 60 Vbeta and 13 Jbeta primers were used. Clones were sequenced by immunoSEQ multiplex PCR, and TCRdb holds only the in-frame ones, with some missing. This table holds around 180,000 clones, roughly 86% found once. Germline CDR1 and CDR2: MDHEN and SYDVKM. The germline V and J ends were trimmed by 6 bases and 1 base, with 6 bases remaining between them. This CDR3 is 12 amino acids long. The TCR was taken from a girl aged 10-17 years in good health and CMV-seropositive. The sample consisted of PBMCs. V usage is TRBV28 and J usage is TRBJ1-1; unclear D gene. In nucleotides, the CDR3 is TGTGCCAGCAGAGGCGGGAACACTGAAGCTTTCTTT. Amino acids: CASRGGNTEAFF. Full variable domain (outside the CDR3, taken from reference TRBV28 and TRBJ1-1): DVKVTQSSRYLVKRTGEKVFLECVQDMDHENMFWYRQDPGLGLRLIYFSYDVKMKEKGDIPEGYSVSREKKERFSLILESASTNQTSMYLCASRGGNTEAFFGQGTRLTVV.